Listed below are T cell receptor beta chains from one sample, sequenced in a study of T-cell reconstitution after alpha-beta-depleted transplantation in children. From the PCR reads, TCRdb called clonotypes with MiXCR, one entry per CDR3 protein. Of 700,000 or so distinct CDR3 sequences listed, about an eighth were seen once; the top ten hold around 0.76%. This specimen was PBMCs, taken before TCRalphabeta/CD19-depleted stem cell transplant. These receptors all come from a girl aged 2 to 9 with congenital amegakaryocytic thrombocytopenia, due to receive a stem cell transplant. The CDR3 runs from the conserved cysteine through the conserved F or W. D genes are given only for firm matches. The size of a clone is reported for some rows only, either as once, few or many, or as a class for expanded clones.

clone_size | cdr3_length | j_call | d_call | v_call | cdr3_aa | cdr3_nt
. | 11 | TRBJ1-1 | . | TRBV27 | CANPGTTEAFF | TGTGCCAACCCAGGGACCACTGAAGCTTTCTTT
. | 15 | TRBJ2-3 | . | TRBV12-3/TRBV12-4 | CASRGGKASTDTQYF | TGTGCCAGCAGAGGGGGAAAAGCTAGCACAGATACGCAGTATTTT
few | 15 | TRBJ2-1 | . | TRBV7-3 | CASSLKLSSYNEQFF | TGTGCCAGCAGCTTAAAACTCAGCTCCTACAATGAGCAGTTCTTC
. | 17 | TRBJ2-7 | TRBD2 | TRBV18 | CASSPPIRTSGDYEQYF | TGTGCCAGCTCACCTCCGATAAGGACTAGCGGAGACTACGAGCAGTACTTC
many | 16 | TRBJ1-4 | . | TRBV13 | CASSSGRTATNEKLFF | TGTGCCAGCAGCTCGGGGCGGACAGCAACTAATGAAAAACTGTTTTTT
. | 12 | TRBJ2-7 | . | TRBV7-9 | CASSFATYEQYF | TGTGCCAGCAGCTTTGCTACCTACGAGCAGTACTTC
. | 14 | TRBJ2-7 | . | TRBV6-5 | CASSLMQGIDEQYF | TGTGCCAGCAGTTTGATGCAGGGCATCGACGAGCAGTACTTC
many | 13 | TRBJ2-7 | . | TRBV4-1 | CASSQGTSYEQYF | TGCGCCAGCAGCCAAGGGACATCTTACGAGCAGTACTTC
many | 16 | TRBJ2-7 | . | TRBV20-1 | CSARDPASGSSYEQYF | TGCAGTGCTAGAGATCCCGCCAGCGGGTCATCCTACGAGCAGTACTTC
many | 13 | TRBJ2-1 | . | TRBV5-4 | CASSLGPANEQFF | TGTGCCAGCAGCTTGGGACCGGCTAATGAGCAGTTCTTC
many | 13 | TRBJ1-4 | TRBD1 | TRBV20-1 | CSAVTGGNEKLFF | TGCAGTGCTGTAACAGGGGGGAATGAAAAACTGTTTTTT
. | 15 | TRBJ1-1 | TRBD1 | TRBV7-8 | CASSARQGFPREAFF | TGTGCCAGCAGCGCCAGACAGGGTTTCCCGCGGGAAGCTTTCTTT
. | 14 | TRBJ2-1 | TRBD2 | TRBV12-3/TRBV12-4 | CAGSPGLAASEQFF | TGTGCCGGCAGCCCGGGACTAGCCGCATCGGAGCAGTTCTTC
many | 16 | TRBJ2-7 | . | TRBV4-1 | CASSQDPGIPSYEQYF | TGCGCCAGCAGCCAAGATCCGGGAATCCCCTCCTACGAGCAGTACTTC
many | 15 | TRBJ2-1 | . | TRBV20-1 | CSAREGMVQHYEQFF | TGCAGTGCTAGAGAGGGAATGGTCCAGCACTATGAGCAGTTCTTC
many | 14 | TRBJ2-7 | TRBD2 | TRBV29-1 | CSVVGREDSYEQYF | TGCAGCGTTGTTGGGCGGGAGGATTCCTACGAGCAGTACTTC
. | 14 | TRBJ2-1 | . | TRBV11-3 | CASSPQGHLNEQFF | TGTGCCAGCAGCCCGCAGGGTCATCTCAATGAGCAGTTCTTC
. | 15 | TRBJ2-7 | TRBD2 | TRBV9 | CASARHGGSSYEQYF | TGTGCCAGTGCCCGACACGGCGGGAGCTCCTACGAGCAGTACTTC
. | 16 | TRBJ2-1 | . | TRBV28 | CASSLGTRVTYNEQFF | TGTGCCAGCAGTTTGGGCACTAGAGTAACCTACAATGAGCAGTTCTTC
few | 15 | TRBJ2-1 | . | TRBV19 | CASSLGGATVERQFF | TGTGCCAGTAGTCTCGGCGGGGCGACGGTTGAGCGGCAGTTCTTC
many | 14 | TRBJ1-5 | . | TRBV20-1 | CSAKRGQFNQPQHF | TGCAGTGCCAAACGTGGACAGTTCAATCAGCCCCAGCATTTT
many | 13 | TRBJ1-1 | TRBD1 | TRBV27 | CASSSRQGARAFF | TGTGCCAGCAGTTCCAGACAGGGGGCGCGAGCTTTCTTT
. | 14 | TRBJ2-7 | TRBD1 | TRBV9 | CASSGGQGLYEQYF | TGTGCCAGCAGCGGAGGACAGGGCCTCTACGAGCAGTACTTC
many | 13 | TRBJ2-1 | . | TRBV3-1 | CASSQDPYNEQFF | TGTGCCAGCAGCCAAGACCCGTACAATGAGCAGTTCTTC
few | 16 | TRBJ2-4 | TRBD2 | TRBV14 | CASSHKGLAGVDIQYF | TGTGCCAGCAGCCACAAGGGACTAGCGGGAGTCGACATTCAGTACTTC
many | 18 | TRBJ2-3 | . | TRBV7-8 | CASSLGGNGVSSTDTQYF | TGTGCCAGCAGCTTAGGGGGAAACGGTGTGTCTAGCACAGATACGCAGTATTTT
few | 13 | TRBJ2-1 | TRBD2 | TRBV7-9 | CASRGLAYNEQFF | TGTGCCAGCAGGGGACTAGCGTACAATGAGCAGTTCTTC
. | 14 | TRBJ1-5 | . | TRBV30 | CAWDPGQEGQPQHF | TGTGCCTGGGATCCGGGACAAGAGGGTCAGCCCCAGCATTTT
few | 15 | TRBJ2-1 | . | TRBV29-1 | CSVELEGVGFDEQFF | TGCAGCGTTGAACTTGAGGGGGTAGGATTCGATGAGCAGTTCTTC
few | 18 | TRBJ1-3 | TRBD1 | TRBV28 | CASSSPRDSYLSGNTIYF | TGTGCCAGCAGTTCCCCTCGGGACAGCTACCTCTCTGGAAACACCATATATTTT
many | 19 | TRBJ2-5 | TRBD2 | TRBV5-1 | CASSLVGQREAVGFETQYF | TGCGCCAGCAGCTTGGTGGGCCAGCGGGAGGCCGTAGGTTTCGAGACCCAGTACTTC
few | 15 | TRBJ1-2 | TRBD1 | TRBV7-9 | CASSSDRGPRYGYTF | TGTGCCAGCAGCTCCGACAGGGGGCCTCGCTATGGCTACACCTTC
many | 18 | TRBJ1-2 | TRBD1 | TRBV9 | CASSVDGRQGARGYGYTF | TGTGCCAGCAGCGTAGACGGAAGGCAGGGGGCGCGGGGCTATGGCTACACCTTC
. | 17 | TRBJ1-5 | . | TRBV7-9 | CASSLELGSREDQPQHF | TGTGCCAGCAGCTTAGAGCTAGGGTCAAGAGAGGATCAGCCCCAGCATTTT
few | 13 | TRBJ2-7 | . | TRBV10-1 | CASSEYRASEQYF | TGCGCCAGCAGTGAATACAGGGCAAGCGAGCAGTACTTC